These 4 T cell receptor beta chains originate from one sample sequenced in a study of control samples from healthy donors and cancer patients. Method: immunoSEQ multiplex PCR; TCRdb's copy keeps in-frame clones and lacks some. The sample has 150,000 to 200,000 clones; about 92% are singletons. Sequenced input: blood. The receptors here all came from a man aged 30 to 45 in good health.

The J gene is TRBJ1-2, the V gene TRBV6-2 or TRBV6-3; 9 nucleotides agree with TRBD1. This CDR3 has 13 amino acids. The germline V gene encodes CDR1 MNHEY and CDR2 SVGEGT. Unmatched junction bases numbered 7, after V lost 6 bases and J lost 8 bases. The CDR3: CASSSDRGNGYTF. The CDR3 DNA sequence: TGTGCCAGCAGCTCGGACAGGGGAAACGGCTACACCTTC.

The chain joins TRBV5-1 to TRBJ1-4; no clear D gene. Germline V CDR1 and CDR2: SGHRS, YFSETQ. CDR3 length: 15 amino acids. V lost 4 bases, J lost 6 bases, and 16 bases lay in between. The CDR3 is CASSVVGLVDEKLFF. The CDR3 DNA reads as TGCGCCAGCAGCGTCGTGGGGTTGGTTGATGAAAAACTGTTTTTT.

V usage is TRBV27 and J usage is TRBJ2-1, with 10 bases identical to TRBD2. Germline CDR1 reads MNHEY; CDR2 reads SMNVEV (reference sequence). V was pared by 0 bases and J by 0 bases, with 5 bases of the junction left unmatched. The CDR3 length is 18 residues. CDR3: CASSLSGLAESSYNEQFF. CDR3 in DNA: TGTGCCAGCAGTTTATCAGGACTAGCGGAGAGCTCCTACAATGAGCAGTTCTTC.

The CDR3 sequence: CASSTPTDKSNQPQHF. The CDR3 nucleotides read TGTGCCAGTAGTACTCCAACTGACAAGAGCAATCAGCCCCAGCATTTT. The V gene is TRBV19, the J gene TRBJ1-5; D unresolved. The germline V gene has CDR1 LNHDA and CDR2 SQIVND (reference sequence). Trimming pared 4 bases from V and 1 base from J, leaving 14 bases between. The CDR3 loop spans 16 amino acids. Full variable domain (remainder filled in from reference TRBV19 and TRBJ1-5): DGGITQSPKYLFRKEGQNVTLSCEQNLNHDAMYWYRQDPGQGLRLIYYSQIVNDFQKGDIAEGYSVSREKKESFPLTVTSAQKNPTAFYLCASSTPTDKSNQPQHFGDGTRLSIL.